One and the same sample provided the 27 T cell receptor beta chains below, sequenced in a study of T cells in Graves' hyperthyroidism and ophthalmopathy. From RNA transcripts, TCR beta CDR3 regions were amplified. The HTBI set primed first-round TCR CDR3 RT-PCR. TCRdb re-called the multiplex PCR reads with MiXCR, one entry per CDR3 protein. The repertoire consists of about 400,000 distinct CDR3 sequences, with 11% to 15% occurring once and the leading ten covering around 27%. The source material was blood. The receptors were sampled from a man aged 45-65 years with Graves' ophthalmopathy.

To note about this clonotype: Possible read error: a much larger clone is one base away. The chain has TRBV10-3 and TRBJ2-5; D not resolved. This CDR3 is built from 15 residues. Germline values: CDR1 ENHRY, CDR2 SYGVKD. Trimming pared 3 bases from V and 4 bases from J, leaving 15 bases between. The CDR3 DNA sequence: TGTGCCATCAGTGACCCCTCGTGGGTACTAGAGACCCAGTACTTC. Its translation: CAISDPSWVLETQYF.

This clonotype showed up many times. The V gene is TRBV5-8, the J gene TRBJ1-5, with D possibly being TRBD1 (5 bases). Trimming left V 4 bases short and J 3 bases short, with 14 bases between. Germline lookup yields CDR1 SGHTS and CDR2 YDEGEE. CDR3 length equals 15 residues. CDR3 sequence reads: CASSLGRSPNQPQHF. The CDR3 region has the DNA TGTGCCAGCAGCCTGGGACGGAGTCCCAATCAGCCCCAGCATTTT.

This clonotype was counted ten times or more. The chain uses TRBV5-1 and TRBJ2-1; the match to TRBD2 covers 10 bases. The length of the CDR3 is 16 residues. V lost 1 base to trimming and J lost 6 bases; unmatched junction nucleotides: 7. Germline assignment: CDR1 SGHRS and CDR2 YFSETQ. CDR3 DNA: TGCGCCAGCAGCTTGTTCCTAGCGGGAGCAAGCAATGAGCAGTTCTTC. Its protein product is CASSLFLAGASNEQFF.

CDR3 nucleotide sequence: TGTGCCAGCAGTTCACGAGACAGGGTTCAGCCCCAGCATTTT. Translated, it gives CASSSRDRVQPQHF. This rearrangement joins TRBV6-2 or TRBV6-3 to TRBJ1-5, with TRBD1 matching 7 bases. The CDR3 is 14 residues long. In germline, CDR1 is MNHEY, CDR2 SVGEGT. V dropped 4 bases and J dropped 6; count of bases not matched to a gene: 6.

CDR3 residues: CASSEARRTVTYGYTF. CDR3 bases: TGTGCCAGCAGTGAAGCCCGGCGGACAGTTACCTATGGCTACACCTTC. J is TRBJ1-2 and V is TRBV6-1; possibly TRBD1 for D (6 bases). CDR3 size: 16 residues. Germline CDR1 is MNHNS and CDR2 is SASEGT. V shed 0 bases and J shed 4 bases, with 15 bases lying between them.

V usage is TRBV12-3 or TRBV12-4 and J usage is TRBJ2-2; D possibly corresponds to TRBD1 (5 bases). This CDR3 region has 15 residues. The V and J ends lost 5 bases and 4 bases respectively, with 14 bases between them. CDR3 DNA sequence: TGTGCCAGCAGTATGATCCAGGGTTCCACCGGGGAGCTGTTTTTT. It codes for CASSMIQGSTGELFF.

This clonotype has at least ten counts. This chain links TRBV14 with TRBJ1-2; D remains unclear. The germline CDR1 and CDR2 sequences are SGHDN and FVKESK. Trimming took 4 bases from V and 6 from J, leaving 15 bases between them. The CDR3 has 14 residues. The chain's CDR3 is CASSLGPSGNGYTF. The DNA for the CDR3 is TGTGCCAGCAGCCTCGGGCCGTCAGGAAATGGCTACACCTTC.

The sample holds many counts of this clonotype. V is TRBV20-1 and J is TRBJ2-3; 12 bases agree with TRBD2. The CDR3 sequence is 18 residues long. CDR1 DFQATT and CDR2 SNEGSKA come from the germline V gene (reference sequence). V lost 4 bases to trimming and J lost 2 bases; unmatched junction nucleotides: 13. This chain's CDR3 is CSATRLAGDESVTDTQYF. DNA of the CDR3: TGCAGTGCTACCCGACTAGCGGGAGACGAGAGTGTCACAGATACGCAGTATTTT.

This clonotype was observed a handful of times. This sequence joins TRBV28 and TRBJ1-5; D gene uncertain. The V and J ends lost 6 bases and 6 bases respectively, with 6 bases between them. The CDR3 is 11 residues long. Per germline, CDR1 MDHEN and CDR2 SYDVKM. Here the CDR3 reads CASSYTQPQHF. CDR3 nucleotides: TGTGCCAGCAGCTATACTCAGCCCCAGCATTTT. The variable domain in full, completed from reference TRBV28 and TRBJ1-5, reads DVKVTQSSRYLVKRTGEKVFLECVQDMDHENMFWYRQDPGLGLRLIYFSYDVKMKEKGDIPEGYSVSREKKERFSLILESASTNQTSMYLCASSYTQPQHFGDGTRLSIL.

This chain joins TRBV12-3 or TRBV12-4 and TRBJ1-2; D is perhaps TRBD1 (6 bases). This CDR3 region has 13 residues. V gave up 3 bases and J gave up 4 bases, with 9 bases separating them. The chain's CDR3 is CASSFSRGYGYTF. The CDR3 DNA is TGTGCCAGCAGTTTCTCCAGGGGCTATGGCTACACCTTC.

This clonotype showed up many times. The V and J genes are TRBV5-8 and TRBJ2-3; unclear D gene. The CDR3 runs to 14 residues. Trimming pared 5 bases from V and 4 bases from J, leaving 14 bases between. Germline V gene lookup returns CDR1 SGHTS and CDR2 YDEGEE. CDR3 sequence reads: CASRFSGIADTQYF. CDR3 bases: TGTGCCAGCAGGTTCAGTGGAATCGCAGATACGCAGTATTTT. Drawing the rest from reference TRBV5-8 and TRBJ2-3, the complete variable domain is EAGVTQSPTHLIKTRGQQATLRCSPISGHTSVYWYQQALGLGLQFLLWYDEGEERNRGNFPPRFSGRQFPNYSSELNVNALELEDSALYLCASRFSGIADTQYFGPGTRLTVL.

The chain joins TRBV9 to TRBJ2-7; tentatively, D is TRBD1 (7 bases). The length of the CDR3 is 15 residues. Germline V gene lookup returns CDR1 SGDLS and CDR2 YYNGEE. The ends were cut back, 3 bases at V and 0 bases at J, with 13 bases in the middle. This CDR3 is CASSGSGGSSYEQYF. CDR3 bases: TGTGCCAGCAGCGGATCAGGGGGGAGCTCCTACGAGCAGTACTTC.

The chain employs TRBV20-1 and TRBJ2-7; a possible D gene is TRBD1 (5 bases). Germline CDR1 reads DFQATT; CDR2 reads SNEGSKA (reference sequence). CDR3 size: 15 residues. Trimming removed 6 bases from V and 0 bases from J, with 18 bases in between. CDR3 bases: TGCAGTGCAGGGGTGAAGGGCGGTCTCTCCTACGAGCAGTACTTC. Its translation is CSAGVKGGLSYEQYF.

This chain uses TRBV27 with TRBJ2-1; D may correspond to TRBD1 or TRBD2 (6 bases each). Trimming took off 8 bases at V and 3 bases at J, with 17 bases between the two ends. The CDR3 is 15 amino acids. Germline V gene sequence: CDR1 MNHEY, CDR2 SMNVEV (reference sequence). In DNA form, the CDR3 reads TGTGCCAGCTCCTTCACCGGGGGCGACTACAATGAGCAGTTCTTC. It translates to CASSFTGGDYNEQFF.

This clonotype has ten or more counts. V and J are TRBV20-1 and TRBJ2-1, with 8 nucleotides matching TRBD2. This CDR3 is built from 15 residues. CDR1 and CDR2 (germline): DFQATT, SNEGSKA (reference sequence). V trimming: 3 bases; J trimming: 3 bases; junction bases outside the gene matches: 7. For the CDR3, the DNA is TGCAGTGCTAGTCCGGGGGCGGGGGGCTACAATGAGCAGTTCTTC. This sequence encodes CSASPGAGGYNEQFF.

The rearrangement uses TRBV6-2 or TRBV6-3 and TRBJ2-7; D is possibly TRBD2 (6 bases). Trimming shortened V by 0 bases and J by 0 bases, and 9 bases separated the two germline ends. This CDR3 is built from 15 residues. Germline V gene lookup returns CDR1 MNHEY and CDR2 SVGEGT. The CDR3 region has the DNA TGTGCCAGCAGTTACTCATCGACTAGCTCCTACGAGCAGTACTTC. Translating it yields CASSYSSTSSYEQYF.

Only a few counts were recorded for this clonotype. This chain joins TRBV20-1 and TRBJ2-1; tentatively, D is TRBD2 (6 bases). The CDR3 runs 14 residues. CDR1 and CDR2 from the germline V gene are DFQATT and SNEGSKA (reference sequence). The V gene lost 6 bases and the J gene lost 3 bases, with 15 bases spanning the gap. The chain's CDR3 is CSARGTGDYNEQFF. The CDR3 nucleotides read TGCAGTGCCCGAGGGACGGGAGACTACAATGAGCAGTTCTTC.

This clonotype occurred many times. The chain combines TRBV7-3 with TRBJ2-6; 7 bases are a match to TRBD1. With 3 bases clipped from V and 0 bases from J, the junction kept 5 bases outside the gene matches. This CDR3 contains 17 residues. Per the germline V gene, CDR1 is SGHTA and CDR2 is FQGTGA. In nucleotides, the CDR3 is TGTGCCAGCAGCTTCCCCAGGGGGTCCTCTGGGGCCAACGTCCTGACTTTC. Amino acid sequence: CASSFPRGSSGANVLTF.

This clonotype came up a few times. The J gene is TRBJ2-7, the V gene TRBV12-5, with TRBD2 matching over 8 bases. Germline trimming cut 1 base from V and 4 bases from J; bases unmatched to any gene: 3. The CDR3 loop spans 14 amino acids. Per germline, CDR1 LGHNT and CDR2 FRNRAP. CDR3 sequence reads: CASGLAGGPYEQYF. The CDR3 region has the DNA TGTGCTAGTGGTTTGGCGGGAGGGCCGTACGAGCAGTACTTC. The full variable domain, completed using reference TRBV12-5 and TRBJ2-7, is DARVTQTPRHKVTEMGQEVTMRCQPILGHNTVFWYRQTMMQGLELLAYFRNRAPLDDSGMPKDRFSAEMPDATLATLKIQPSEPRDSAVYFCASGLAGGPYEQYFGPGTRLTVT.

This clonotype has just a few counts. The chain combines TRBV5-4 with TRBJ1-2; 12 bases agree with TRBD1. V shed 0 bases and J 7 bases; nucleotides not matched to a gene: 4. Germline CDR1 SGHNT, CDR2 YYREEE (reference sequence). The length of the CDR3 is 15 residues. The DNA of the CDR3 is TGTGCCAGCAGCTTGGCCGGGACAGGGGGCTTTGGCTACACCTTC. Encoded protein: CASSLAGTGGFGYTF.

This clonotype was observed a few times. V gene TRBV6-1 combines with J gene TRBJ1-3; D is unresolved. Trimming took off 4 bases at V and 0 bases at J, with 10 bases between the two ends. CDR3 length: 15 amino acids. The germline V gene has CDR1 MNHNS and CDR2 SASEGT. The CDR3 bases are TGTGCCAGCAGTGTCGGCAGAGCCTCTGGAAACACCATATATTTT. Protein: CASSVGRASGNTIYF.

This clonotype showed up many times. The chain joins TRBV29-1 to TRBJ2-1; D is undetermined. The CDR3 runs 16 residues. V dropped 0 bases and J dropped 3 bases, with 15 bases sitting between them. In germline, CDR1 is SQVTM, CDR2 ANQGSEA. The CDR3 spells CSVEDSNKLLYNEQFF. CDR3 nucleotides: TGCAGCGTTGAAGATAGTAACAAGCTTCTCTACAATGAGCAGTTCTTC.

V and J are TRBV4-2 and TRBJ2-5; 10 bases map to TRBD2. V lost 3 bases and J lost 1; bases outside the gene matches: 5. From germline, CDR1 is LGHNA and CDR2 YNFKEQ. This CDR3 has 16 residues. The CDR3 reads CASSQNLAGVQETQYF. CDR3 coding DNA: TGTGCCAGCAGCCAGAACCTAGCGGGAGTCCAAGAGACCCAGTACTTC.

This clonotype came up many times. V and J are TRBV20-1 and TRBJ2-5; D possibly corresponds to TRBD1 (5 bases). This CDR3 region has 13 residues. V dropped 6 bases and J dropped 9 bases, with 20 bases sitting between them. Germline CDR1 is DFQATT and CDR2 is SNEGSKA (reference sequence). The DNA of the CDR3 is TGCAGTGCCACGCTCAGGTCGCAAGGGGCCCAGTACTTC. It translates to CSATLRSQGAQYF.

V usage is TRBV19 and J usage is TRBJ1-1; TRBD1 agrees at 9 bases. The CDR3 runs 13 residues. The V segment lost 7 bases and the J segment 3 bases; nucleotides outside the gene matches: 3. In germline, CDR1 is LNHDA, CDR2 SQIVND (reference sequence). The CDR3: CASTGTGYTEAFF. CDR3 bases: TGTGCCAGTACCGGGACAGGGTACACTGAAGCTTTCTTT.

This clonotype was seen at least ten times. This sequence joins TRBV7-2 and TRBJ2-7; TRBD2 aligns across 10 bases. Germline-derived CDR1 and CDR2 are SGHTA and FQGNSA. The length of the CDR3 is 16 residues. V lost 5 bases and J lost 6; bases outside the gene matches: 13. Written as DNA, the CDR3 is TGTGCCAGCAGCCCATCTAGCGGGAGCGGGTCGCGCGAGCAGTACTTC. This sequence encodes CASSPSSGSGSREQYF.

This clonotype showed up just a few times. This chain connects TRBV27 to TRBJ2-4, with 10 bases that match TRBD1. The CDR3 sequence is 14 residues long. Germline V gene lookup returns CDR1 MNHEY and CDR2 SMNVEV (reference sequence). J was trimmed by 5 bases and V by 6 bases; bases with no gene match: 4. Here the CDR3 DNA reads TGTGCCAGCAGCGTGACAGGGGGCCAAAACATTCAGTACTTC. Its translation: CASSVTGGQNIQYF.